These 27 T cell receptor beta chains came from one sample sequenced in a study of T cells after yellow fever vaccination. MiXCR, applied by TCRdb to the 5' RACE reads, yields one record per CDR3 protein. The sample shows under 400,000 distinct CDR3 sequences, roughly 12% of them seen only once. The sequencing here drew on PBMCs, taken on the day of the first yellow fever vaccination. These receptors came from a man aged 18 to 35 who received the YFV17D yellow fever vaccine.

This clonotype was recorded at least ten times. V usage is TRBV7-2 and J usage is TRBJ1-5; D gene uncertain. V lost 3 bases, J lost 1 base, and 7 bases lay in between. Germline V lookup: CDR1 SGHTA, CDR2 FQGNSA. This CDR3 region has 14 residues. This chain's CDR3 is CASSFSQSNQPQHF. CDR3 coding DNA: TGTGCCAGCAGCTTTTCCCAGAGCAATCAGCCCCAGCATTTT. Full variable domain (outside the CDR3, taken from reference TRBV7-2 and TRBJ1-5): GAGVSQSPSNKVTEKGKDVELRCDPISGHTALYWYRQSLGQGLEFLIYFQGNSAPDKSGLPSDRFSAERTGGSVSTLTIQRTQQEDSAVYLCASSFSQSNQPQHFGDGTRLSIL.

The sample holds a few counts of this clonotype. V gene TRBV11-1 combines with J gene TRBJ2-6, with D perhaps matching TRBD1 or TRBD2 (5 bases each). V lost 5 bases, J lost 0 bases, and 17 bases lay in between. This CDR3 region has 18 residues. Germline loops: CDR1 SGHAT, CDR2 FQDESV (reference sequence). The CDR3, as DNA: TGTGCCAGCAGCCGAATCGGGACGGGCATCTCTGGGGCCAACGTCCTGACTTTC. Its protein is CASSRIGTGISGANVLTF.

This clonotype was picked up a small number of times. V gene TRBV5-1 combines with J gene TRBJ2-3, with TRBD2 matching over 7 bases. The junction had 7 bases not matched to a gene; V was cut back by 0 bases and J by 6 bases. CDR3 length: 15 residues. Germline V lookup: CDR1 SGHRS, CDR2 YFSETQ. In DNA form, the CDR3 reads TGCGCCAGCAGCTTGGGGGCAGGGAGGGCGGATACGCAGTATTTT. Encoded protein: CASSLGAGRADTQYF.

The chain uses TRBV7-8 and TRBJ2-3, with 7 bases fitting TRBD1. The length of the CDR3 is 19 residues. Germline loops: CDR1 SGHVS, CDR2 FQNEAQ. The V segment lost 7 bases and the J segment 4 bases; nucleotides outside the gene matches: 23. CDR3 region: CASTPSLLTGTALSDTQYF. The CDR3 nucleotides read TGTGCCAGCACCCCGAGCTTATTGACCGGGACAGCGTTATCAGATACGCAGTATTTT.

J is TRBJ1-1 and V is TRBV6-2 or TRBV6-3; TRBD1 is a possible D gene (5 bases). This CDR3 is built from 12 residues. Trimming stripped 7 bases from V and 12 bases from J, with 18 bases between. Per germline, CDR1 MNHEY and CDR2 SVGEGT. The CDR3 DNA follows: TGTGCCAGCATGGGATACCGGGACCCGACTTTCTTT. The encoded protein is CASMGYRDPTFF.

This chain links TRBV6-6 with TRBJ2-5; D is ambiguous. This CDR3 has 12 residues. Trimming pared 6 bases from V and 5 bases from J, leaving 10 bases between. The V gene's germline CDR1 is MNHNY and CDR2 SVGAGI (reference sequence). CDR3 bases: TGTGCCAGCAGCAGTTTCGTGGAGACCCAGTACTTC. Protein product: CASSSFVETQYF.

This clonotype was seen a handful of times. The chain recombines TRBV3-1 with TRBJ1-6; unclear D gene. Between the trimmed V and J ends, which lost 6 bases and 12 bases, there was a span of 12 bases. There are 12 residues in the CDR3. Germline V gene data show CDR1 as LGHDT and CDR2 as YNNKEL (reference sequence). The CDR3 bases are TGTGCCAGCAGTACGACTGGCCGACCCCTCCACTTT. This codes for CASSTTGRPLHF.

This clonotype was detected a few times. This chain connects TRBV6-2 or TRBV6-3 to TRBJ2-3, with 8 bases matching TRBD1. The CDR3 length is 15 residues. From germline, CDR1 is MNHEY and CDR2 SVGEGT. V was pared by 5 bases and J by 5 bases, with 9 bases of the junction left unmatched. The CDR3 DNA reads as TGTGCCAGCAGTGATCAGGGGGCGATAGGAGATACGCAGTATTTT. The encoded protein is CASSDQGAIGDTQYF.

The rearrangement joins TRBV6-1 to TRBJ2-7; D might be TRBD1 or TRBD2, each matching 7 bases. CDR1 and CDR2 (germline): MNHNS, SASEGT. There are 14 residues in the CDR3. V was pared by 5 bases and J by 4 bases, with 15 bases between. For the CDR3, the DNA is TGTGCCAGCAGTCGGGGAGGGGGCGATTACGAGCAGTACTTC. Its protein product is CASSRGGGDYEQYF.

The CDR3 bases are TGTGCCAGTAGTCCCTTGGGGCGGTCGACCCAGTACTTC. As protein: CASSPLGRSTQYF. The gene calls are TRBV19 and TRBJ2-5; D is perhaps TRBD1 (5 bases). The germline V gene encodes CDR1 LNHDA and CDR2 SQIVND (reference sequence). The CDR3 totals 13 residues. Deletions cut 5 bases from V and 7 bases from J, with 14 bases between.

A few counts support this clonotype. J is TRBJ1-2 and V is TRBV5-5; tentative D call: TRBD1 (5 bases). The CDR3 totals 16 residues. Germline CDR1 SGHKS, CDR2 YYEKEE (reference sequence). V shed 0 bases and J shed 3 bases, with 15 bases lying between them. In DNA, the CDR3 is TGTGCCAGCAGCTTGGCCTCCGGGGGGTTAGACTATGGCTACACCTTC. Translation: CASSLASGGLDYGYTF.

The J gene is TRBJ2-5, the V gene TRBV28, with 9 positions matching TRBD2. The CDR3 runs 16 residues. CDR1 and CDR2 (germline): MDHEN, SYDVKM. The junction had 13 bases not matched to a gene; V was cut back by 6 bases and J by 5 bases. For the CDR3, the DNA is TGTGCCAGCAGCCAGTTAGGCGGGGGGGCCCGTGAGACCCAGTACTTC. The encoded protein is CASSQLGGGARETQYF. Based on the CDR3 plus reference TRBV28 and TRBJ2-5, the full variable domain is DVKVTQSSRYLVKRTGEKVFLECVQDMDHENMFWYRQDPGLGLRLIYFSYDVKMKEKGDIPEGYSVSREKKERFSLILESASTNQTSMYLCASSQLGGGARETQYFGPGTRLLVL.

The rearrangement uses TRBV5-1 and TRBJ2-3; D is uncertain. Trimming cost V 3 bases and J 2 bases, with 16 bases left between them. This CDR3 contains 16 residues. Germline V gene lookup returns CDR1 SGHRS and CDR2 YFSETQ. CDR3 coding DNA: TGCGCCAGCAGCTCCCAACAGACGAAAGACACAGATACGCAGTATTTT. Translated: CASSSQQTKDTDTQYF.

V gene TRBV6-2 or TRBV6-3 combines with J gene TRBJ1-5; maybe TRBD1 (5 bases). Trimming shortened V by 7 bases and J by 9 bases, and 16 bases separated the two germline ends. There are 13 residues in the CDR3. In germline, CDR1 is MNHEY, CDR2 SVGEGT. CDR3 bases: TGTGCCAGCACCGGGACGAAGGATAGGCCCCAGCATTTT. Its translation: CASTGTKDRPQHF.

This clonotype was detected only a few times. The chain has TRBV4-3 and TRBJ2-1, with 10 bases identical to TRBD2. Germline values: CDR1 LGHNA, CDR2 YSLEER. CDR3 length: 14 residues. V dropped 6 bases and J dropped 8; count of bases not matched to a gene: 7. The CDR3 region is CASSGSGGGDEQFF. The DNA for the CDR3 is TGCGCCAGCAGTGGAAGCGGGGGGGGCGATGAGCAGTTCTTC.

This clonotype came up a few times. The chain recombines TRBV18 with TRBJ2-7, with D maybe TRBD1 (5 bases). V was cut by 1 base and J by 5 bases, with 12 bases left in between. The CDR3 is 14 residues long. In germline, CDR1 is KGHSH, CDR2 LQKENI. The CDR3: CASSPRQGFDEQYF. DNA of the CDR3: TGTGCCAGCTCACCACGGCAGGGATTCGACGAGCAGTACTTC.

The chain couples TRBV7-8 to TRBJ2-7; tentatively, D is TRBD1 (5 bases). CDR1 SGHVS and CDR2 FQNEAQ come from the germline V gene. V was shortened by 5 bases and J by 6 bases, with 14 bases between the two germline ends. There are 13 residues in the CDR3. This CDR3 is CASSANPGLEQYF. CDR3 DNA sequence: TGTGCCAGCAGCGCCAACCCAGGGCTCGAGCAGTACTTC.

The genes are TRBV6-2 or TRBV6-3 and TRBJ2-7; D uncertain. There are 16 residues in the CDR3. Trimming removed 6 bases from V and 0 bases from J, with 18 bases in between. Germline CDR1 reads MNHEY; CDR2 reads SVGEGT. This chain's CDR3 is CASRRGGQINSYEQYF. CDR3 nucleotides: TGTGCCAGCAGACGCGGCGGCCAGATAAACTCCTACGAGCAGTACTTC.

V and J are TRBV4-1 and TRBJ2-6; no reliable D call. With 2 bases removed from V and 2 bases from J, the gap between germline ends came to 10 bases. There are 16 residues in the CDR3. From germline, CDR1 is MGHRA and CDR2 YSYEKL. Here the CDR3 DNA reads TGCGCCAGCAGCCAAACCCCAAGGACTGGGGCCAACGTCCTGACTTTC. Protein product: CASSQTPRTGANVLTF.

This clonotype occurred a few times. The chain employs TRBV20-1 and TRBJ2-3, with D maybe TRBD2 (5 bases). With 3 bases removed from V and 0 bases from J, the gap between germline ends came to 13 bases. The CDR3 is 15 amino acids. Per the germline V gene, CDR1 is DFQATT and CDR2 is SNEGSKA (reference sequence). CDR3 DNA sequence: TGCAGTGCTAGGGACCCCCGGACTAGCACAGATACGCAGTATTTT. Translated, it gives CSARDPRTSTDTQYF.

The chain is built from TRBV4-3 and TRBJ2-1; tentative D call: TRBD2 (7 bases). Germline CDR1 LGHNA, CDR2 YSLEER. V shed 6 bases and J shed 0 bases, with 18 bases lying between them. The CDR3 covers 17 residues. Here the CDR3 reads CASSLEGGGASYNEQFF. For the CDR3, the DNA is TGCGCCAGCAGTCTCGAGGGGGGGGGGGCCTCCTACAATGAGCAGTTCTTC.

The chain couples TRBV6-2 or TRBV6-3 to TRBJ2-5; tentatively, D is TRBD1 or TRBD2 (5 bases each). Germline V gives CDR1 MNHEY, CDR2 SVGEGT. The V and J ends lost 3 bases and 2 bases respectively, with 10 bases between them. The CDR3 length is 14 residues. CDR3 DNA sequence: TGTGCCAGCAGTTATGGATGGGGGCAAGAGACCCAGTACTTC. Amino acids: CASSYGWGQETQYF.

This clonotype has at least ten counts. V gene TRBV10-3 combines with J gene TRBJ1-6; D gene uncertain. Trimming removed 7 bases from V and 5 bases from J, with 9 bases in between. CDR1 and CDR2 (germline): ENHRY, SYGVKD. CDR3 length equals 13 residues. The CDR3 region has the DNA TGTGCCATCACCTCGGGTAATAATTCACCCCTCCACTTT. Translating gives CAITSGNNSPLHF.

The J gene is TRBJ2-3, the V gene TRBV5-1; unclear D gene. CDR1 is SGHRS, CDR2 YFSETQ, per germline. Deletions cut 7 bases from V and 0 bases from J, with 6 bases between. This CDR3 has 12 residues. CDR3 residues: CASHESTDTQYF. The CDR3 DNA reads TGCGCCAGCCACGAGAGCACAGATACGCAGTATTTT.

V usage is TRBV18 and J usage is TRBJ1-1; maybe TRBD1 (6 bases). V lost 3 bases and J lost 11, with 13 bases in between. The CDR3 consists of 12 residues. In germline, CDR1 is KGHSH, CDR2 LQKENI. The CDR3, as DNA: TGTGCCAGCTCACCGCGACAGGATGACGCTTTCTTT. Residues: CASSPRQDDAFF.

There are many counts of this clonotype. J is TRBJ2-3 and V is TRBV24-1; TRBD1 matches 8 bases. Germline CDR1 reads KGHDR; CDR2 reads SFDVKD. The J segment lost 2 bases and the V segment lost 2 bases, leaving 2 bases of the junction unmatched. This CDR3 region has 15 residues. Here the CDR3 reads CATSDSQGATDTQYF. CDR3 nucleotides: TGTGCCACCAGTGATTCGCAGGGGGCCACAGATACGCAGTATTTT.

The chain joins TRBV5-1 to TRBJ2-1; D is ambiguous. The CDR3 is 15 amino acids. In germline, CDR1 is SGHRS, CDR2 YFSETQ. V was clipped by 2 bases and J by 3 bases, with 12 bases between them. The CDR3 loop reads CASSFEALYYNEQFF. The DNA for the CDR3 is TGCGCCAGCAGCTTTGAGGCCTTATACTACAATGAGCAGTTCTTC.